This T cell receptor beta chain was identified in a study of T cell responses to AZD1222 COVID-19 vaccine. Study-wide results and limits: Vaccination with two AZD1222 doses was followed by a rise in Spike-specific TCR breadth and depth. Seropositivity was recorded at baseline in only 6 or 7 AZD1222 recipients. Clonal diversity was possibly underestimated, and white British individuals and females predominated among donors.

Remarks on this clone: The antigen is unknown.

CDR3 length equals 15 residues. CDR1 is SGHDN, CDR2 FVKESK, per germline. V was trimmed by 4 bases and J by 8 bases, leaving 18 bases between them. Sequencing was performed with immunoSEQ multiplex PCR; in TCRdb, only in-frame clones are kept and a portion is missing. The repertoire holds 130,000 or so clones, with 94% as singletons. This chain uses TRBV14 with TRBJ1-3; a possible D gene is TRBD1 (6 bases). The origin of this receptor is an adult in good health. This sample comprised peripheral blood, obtained on day 0 of AZD1222 vaccination. The CDR3 loop is CASSRHWGARDTIYF. CDR3 sequence (DNA): TGTGCCAGCAGCCGACATTGGGGGGCGCGGGACACCATATATTTT. The whole variable domain, remainder taken from reference TRBV14 and TRBJ1-3, is EAGVTQFPSHSVIEKGQTVTLRCDPISGHDNLYWYRRVMGKEIKFLLHFVKESKQDESGMPNNRFLAERTGGTYSTLKVQPAELEDSGVYFCASSRHWGARDTIYFGEGSWLTVV.